The rows below give T cell receptor beta chains drawn from one sample of a study of blood T cell repertoires in COVID-19. Profiled with immunoSEQ multiplex PCR; TCRdb holds only in-frame clones, not every one. Seen here are 250,000 or so clones, roughly 88% observed once, and the top ten hold 2% to 2.5%. Input material: peripheral blood. These receptors were obtained from a man aged 35-49 years who had recovered from COVID-19. CDR3s include the opening cysteine and the closing phenylalanine or tryptophan. D genes are given only for firm matches. Not every row has a clone size; where given, it reads once, few, many or a size class.

v_gene,d_gene,j_gene,abundance,CDR3nt,CDR3aa
TRBV5-1,TRBD2,TRBJ2-7,-,TGCGCCAGCAGCACCGGAGCGGGGGGGCCCTACGAGCAGTACTTC,CASSTGAGGPYEQYF
TRBV24-1,-,TRBJ2-3,-,TGTGCCAGGACAGATGGACGAGGCAGCACAGATACGCAGTATTTT,CARTDGRGSTDTQYF
TRBV10-3,TRBD1,TRBJ2-7,once,TGTGCCATCAGTTCCCGTCCGGACAGGGGTTTCGAGCAGTACTTC,CAISSRPDRGFEQYF
TRBV5-1,-,TRBJ2-7,few,TGCGCCAGCAGCTTGTTCCGCGGAGGGGACGACGAGCAGTACTTC,CASSLFRGGDDEQYF
TRBV7-2,-,TRBJ2-1,-,TGTGCCAGCAACCTACTTGGTGAGGTTGAGCAGTTCTTC,CASNLLGEVEQFF
TRBV15,-,TRBJ2-3,-,TGTGCCACCAGATTGACAGTTTCTTCAGATACGCAGTATTTT,CATRLTVSSDTQYF
TRBV2,TRBD1,TRBJ1-1,-,TGTGCCAGCAGAACAGGGGGTTGGACTGAAGCTTTCTTT,CASRTGGWTEAFF
TRBV14,-,TRBJ2-5,-,TGTGCCAGCAGCCAAGAGGTTTCCCGGGGGGAGACCCAGTACTTC,CASSQEVSRGETQYF
TRBV4-3,TRBD2,TRBJ2-2,few,TGCGCCAGCAGTTTAACGCTAGCGGGAGTCGGGGAGCTGTTTTTT,CASSLTLAGVGELFF
TRBV7-2,-,TRBJ2-7,once,TGTGCCAGCAGCCCGCGGGACAGATTCTACGAGCAGTACTTC,CASSPRDRFYEQYF
TRBV4-3,TRBD2,TRBJ2-4,-,TGCGCCAGCAGCCAAGAGGGGAGGGGCATTCAGTACTTC,CASSQEGRGIQYF
TRBV27,TRBD2,TRBJ2-5,-,TGTGCCAGCAGTTCAGCGGGGGGGCGGGAGACCCAGTACTTC,CASSSAGGRETQYF
TRBV6-5,TRBD1,TRBJ1-3,-,TGTGCCAGCAGGATCCGACAGGGGGCGGGAAACACCATATATTTT,CASRIRQGAGNTIYF
TRBV7-6,TRBD2,TRBJ2-3,-,TGTGCCAGCAGCCCCCGACTAGCGGGGTCCTCTTTCACAGATACGCAGTATTTT,CASSPRLAGSSFTDTQYF
TRBV3-1/TRBV3-2,-,TRBJ1-1,-,TGTGCCAGCAGTCGTCCTGGGGGGGACACTGAAGCTTTCTTT,CASSRPGGDTEAFF
TRBV7-2,-,TRBJ2-3,few,TGTGCCAGCAGCTTACGTAGCGTTTCTAGCACAGATACGCAGTATTTT,CASSLRSVSSTDTQYF
TRBV19,TRBD2,TRBJ2-7,few,TGTGCCAGTAGTGTCCCGCCGGGACTAGCCCGCTACGAGCAGTACTTC,CASSVPPGLARYEQYF
TRBV6-5,-,TRBJ1-4,once,TGTGCCAGCAGTCAGCGTTTCGGGGATGAAAAACTGTTTTTT,CASSQRFGDEKLFF
TRBV18,TRBD1,TRBJ2-7,-,TGTGCCAGCTCACCAACCCCCCCAAGGACAGGGAGTGACGAGCAGTACTTC,CASSPTPPRTGSDEQYF
TRBV4-3,-,TRBJ1-2,-,TGCGCCAGCAGCCAAGAGTTTTCGCCTTTAGACTATGGCTACACCTTC,CASSQEFSPLDYGYTF
TRBV12-5,TRBD1,TRBJ1-4,-,TGTGCTAGTGCCCTGAGGCAGGGGGACTTGGCTGGAAAACTGTTTTTT,CASALRQGDLAGKLFF
TRBV10-2,-,TRBJ1-3,-,TGCGCCAGCAGTGCATCTGGAAACACCATATATTTT,CASSASGNTIYF
TRBV19,-,TRBJ1-5,-,TGTGCCAGTAGTAGTTTCCTGGAGGGGAGGGGCAATCAGCCCCAGCATTTT,CASSSFLEGRGNQPQHF
TRBV7-2,-,TRBJ1-4,-,TGTGCCAGCAGCGTTGCCGGGTTGGCTGAAAAACTGTTTTTT,CASSVAGLAEKLFF
TRBV5-4,TRBD2,TRBJ2-1,-,TGTGCCAGCAGCTCTAGCGGGAGCTCCTACAATGAGCAGTTCTTC,CASSSSGSSYNEQFF